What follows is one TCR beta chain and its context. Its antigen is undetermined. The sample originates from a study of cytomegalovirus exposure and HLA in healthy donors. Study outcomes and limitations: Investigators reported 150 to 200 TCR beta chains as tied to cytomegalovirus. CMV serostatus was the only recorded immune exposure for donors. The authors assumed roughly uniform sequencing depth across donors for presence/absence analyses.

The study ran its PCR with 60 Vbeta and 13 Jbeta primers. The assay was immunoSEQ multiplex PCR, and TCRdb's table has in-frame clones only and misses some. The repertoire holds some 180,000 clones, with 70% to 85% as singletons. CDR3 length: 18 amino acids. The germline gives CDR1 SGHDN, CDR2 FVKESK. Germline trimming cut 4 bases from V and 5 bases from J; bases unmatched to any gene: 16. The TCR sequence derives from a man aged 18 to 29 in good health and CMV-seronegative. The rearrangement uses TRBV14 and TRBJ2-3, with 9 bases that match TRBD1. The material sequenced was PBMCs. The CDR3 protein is CASSRLGQGRGIGDTQYF. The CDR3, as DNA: TGTGCCAGCAGCCGGCTGGGACAGGGACGTGGGATAGGAGATACGCAGTATTTT. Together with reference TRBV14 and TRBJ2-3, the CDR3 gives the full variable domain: EAGVTQFPSHSVIEKGQTVTLRCDPISGHDNLYWYRRVMGKEIKFLLHFVKESKQDESGMPNNRFLAERTGGTYSTLKVQPAELEDSGVYFCASSRLGQGRGIGDTQYFGPGTRLTVL.